Detailed here is one TCR beta chain. Other DNA sequences in the same sample also yield this CDR3. This entry is derived from a study of blood T cell repertoires in COVID-19. At the level of the study: PBMCs, B-cell-depleted T cells, or T cells were the source of the cDNA or gDNA that made up the material.

Per the original data handling: Nucleated cell number was recorded as an estimate derived from reference gene primer amplification. The protocol was immunoSEQ multiplex PCR, while the TCRdb copy is restricted to in-frame clones and leaves out a portion. That table is the source of V, J and clone size, and D and trimming were worked out from the DNA. The sample yields hundreds of thousands of clones, around 90% seen once. CDR3 length equals 14 residues. With 2 bases removed from V and 0 bases from J, the gap between germline ends came to 8 bases. Germline loops: CDR1 KGHSH, CDR2 LQKENI. Material for sequencing was peripheral blood. This chain joins TRBV18 and TRBJ2-7, with D perhaps matching TRBD1 (6 bases). The receptor's source is a man between 65 and 85 years old with acute or convalescent COVID-19. The CDR3 nucleotides read TGTGCCAGCTCACCAGACAGGAACTCCTACGAGCAGTACTTC. Residues: CASSPDRNSYEQYF.